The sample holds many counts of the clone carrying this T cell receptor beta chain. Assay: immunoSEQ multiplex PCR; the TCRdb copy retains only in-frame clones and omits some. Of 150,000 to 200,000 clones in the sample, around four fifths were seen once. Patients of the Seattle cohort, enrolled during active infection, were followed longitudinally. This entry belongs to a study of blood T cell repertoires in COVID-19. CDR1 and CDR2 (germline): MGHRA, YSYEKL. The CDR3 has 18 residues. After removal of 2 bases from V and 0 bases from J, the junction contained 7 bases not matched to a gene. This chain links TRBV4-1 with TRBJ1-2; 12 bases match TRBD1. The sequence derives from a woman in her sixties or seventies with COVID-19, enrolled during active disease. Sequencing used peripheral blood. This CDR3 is CASSQKGQGALANYGYTF. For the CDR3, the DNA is TGCGCCAGCAGCCAAAAGGGACAGGGGGCCCTCGCTAACTATGGCTACACCTTC.